This TCR beta chain was identified in a study of blood T cell repertoires in COVID-19. Study summary: Acute and convalescent COVID-19 specimens originated in the United States, Italy and Spain. T cells, B-cell-depleted T cells, or PBMCs supplied cDNA or gDNA.

From germline, CDR1 is MNHEY and CDR2 SMNVEV (reference sequence). V lost 3 bases, J lost 0 bases, and 10 bases lay in between. The CDR3 runs 15 residues. Seattle-derived patients entered the study during active infection and were followed longitudinally. In the original processing: Nucleated cell counts were estimated from reference gene primer amplification. Clones were read by immunoSEQ multiplex PCR, and TCRdb kept only the in-frame ones, dropping some. D and trimming come from the DNA, and the V and J calls and clone size come from that table. The table includes around 300,000 clones, 90% detected once.

The sequence came from a woman aged 25 to 39 with COVID-19, enrolled during active disease. This rearrangement joins TRBV27 to TRBJ2-3; D possibly corresponds to TRBD2 (6 bases). The sequencing input was peripheral blood. CDR3 sequence: CASSLGLSSTDTQYF. The CDR3 DNA is TGTGCCAGCAGTTTGGGACTGTCTAGCACAGATACGCAGTATTTT.